This TCR beta chain emerged from a study of beta chain features in type 1 diabetes. Study-level points and caveats: People with Type 1 diabetes carried modestly yet significantly shorter TCRB CDR3s in all four CD4+ subsets. PCR, the amplification step, might favor shorter templates, equally in patients and controls. Cells with high TCR expression could be over-represented by cDNA sequencing.

Isolated RNA was reverse transcribed in full, so expressed TCRB transcripts were sequenced. Measured with immunoSEQ multiplex PCR; TCRdb has only the in-frame clones, and not every one. The sample records a few hundred thousand clones, 16% being singletons. As to this clone: What it binds is not known.

V lost 5 bases to trimming and J lost 0 bases, with 12 bases between them. Germline-derived CDR1 and CDR2 are SQVTM and ANQGSEA. The CDR3 totals 14 residues. A sort by CD45RO/CCR7/CD25/CD127/CD95/CD27 yielded CD4+ naive, central memory, regulatory and stem cell-like memory cells. Purity exceeded 98% in all sorted populations. Material: naive CD4+ T cells from blood. The sequence was collected from a man younger than 40 with type 1 diabetes. The rearrangement uses TRBV29-1 and TRBJ2-3; perhaps TRBD2 as D (5 bases). The CDR3, as DNA: TGCAGCGTTAGGCGGGCTTCTAGCACAGATACGCAGTATTTT. Residues: CSVRRASSTDTQYF.